Below are 23 T cell receptor beta chains sequenced from a single sample in a study of shared clonotypes between healthy human individuals. Sequencing used immunoSEQ multiplex PCR; TCRdb keeps in-frame clones, though not all of them. The repertoire has about 1 million clones, 65% to 75% of them found once; the top ten carry around 1.5%. The sample consisted of memory CD4+ T cells sorted from blood. The subset denotes: CD45RA-negative fraction. These receptors all come from a young man in good health.

The gene calls are TRBV6-6 and TRBJ2-2; 7 bases fit TRBD2. The CDR3 is 14 amino acids. CDR1 and CDR2 (germline): MNHNY, SVGAGI (reference sequence). V lost 6 bases and J lost 1; bases outside the gene matches: 2. CDR3 DNA sequence: TGTGCCAGCAGCGGCGGGGGGAACACCGGGGAGCTGTTTTTT. This sequence encodes CASSGGGNTGELFF.

The chain is built from TRBV7-2 and TRBJ2-2; D is unclear. The CDR3 is 17 residues long. Germline V gene sequence: CDR1 SGHTA, CDR2 FQGNSA. The V end lost 2 bases, the J end lost 3 bases, and 16 bases lay between the germline ends. CDR3: CASSLLVQQRHTGELFF. The DNA of the CDR3 is TGTGCCAGCAGCTTACTCGTTCAGCAGCGTCACACCGGGGAGCTGTTTTTT.

The chain joins TRBV18 to TRBJ2-7, with 9 positions matching TRBD1. CDR3 length equals 13 residues. Looked up from germline, CDR1 is KGHSH and CDR2 is LQKENI. Trimming cost V 6 bases and J 5 bases; bases outside gene matches: 5. This chain's CDR3 is CASSSGQGNEQYF. The CDR3 DNA is TGTGCCAGCTCCTCGGGACAGGGAAACGAGCAGTACTTC. The full variable domain, completed using reference TRBV18 and TRBJ2-7, is NAGVMQNPRHLVRRRGQEARLRCSPMKGHSHVYWYRQLPEEGLKFMVYLQKENIIDESGMPKERFSAEFPKEGPSILRIQQVVRGDSAAYFCASSSGQGNEQYFGPGTRLTVT.

This clone was recorded at least ten times. The rearrangement uses TRBV2 and TRBJ2-3; D perhaps matches TRBD1 (6 bases). Trimming removed 6 bases at V and 3 bases at J, with 10 bases between. From germline, CDR1 is SNHLY and CDR2 FYNNEI. The CDR3 sequence is 13 residues long. DNA of the CDR3: TGTGCCAGCAGCACAGGGTTGACAGATACGCAGTATTTT. This codes for CASSTGLTDTQYF.

This clone was observed a few times. V and J are TRBV11-2 and TRBJ2-7; the D call may be TRBD1 or TRBD2 (6 bases each). V shed 5 bases and J shed 3 bases, with 17 bases lying between them. The germline V gene has CDR1 SGHAT and CDR2 FQNNGV. This CDR3 spans 15 amino acids. The CDR3: CASSPGAGLLYEQYF. The CDR3 bases are TGTGCCAGCAGCCCGGGGGCCGGGCTACTCTACGAGCAGTACTTC. Together with reference TRBV11-2 and TRBJ2-7, the CDR3 gives the full variable domain: EAGVAQSPRYKIIEKRQSVAFWCNPISGHATLYWYQQILGQGPKLLIQFQNNGVVDDSQLPKDRFSAERLKGVDSTLKIQPAKLEDSAVYLCASSPGAGLLYEQYFGPGTRLTVT.

The chain links TRBV4-1 to TRBJ2-7; weak D call: TRBD2 (6 bases). The CDR3 length is 15 residues. Germline CDR1 MGHRA, CDR2 YSYEKL. V dropped 4 bases and J dropped 0 bases, with 13 bases sitting between them. CDR3 coding DNA: TGCGCCAGCAGCCCATACGCAGCGGGCTCCTACGAGCAGTACTTC. Amino acids: CASSPYAAGSYEQYF.

The chain links TRBV28 to TRBJ1-5; D uncertain. Germline CDR1 MDHEN, CDR2 SYDVKM. Trimming shortened V by 7 bases and J by 7 bases, and 11 bases separated the two germline ends. This CDR3 region has 12 residues. This chain's CDR3 is CASTSMAQPQHF. As DNA, the CDR3 is TGTGCCAGCACCTCCATGGCCCAGCCCCAGCATTTT.

This clone was seen once. A read error may be the cause here, since a much bigger clone is one base away. V usage is TRBV7-8 and J usage is TRBJ1-1; D is unresolved. CDR1 is SGHVS, CDR2 FQNEAQ, per germline. CDR3 length equals 13 residues. The ends were cut back, 3 bases at V and 1 base at J, with 6 bases in the middle. Here the CDR3 reads CASSFGPNTEAFF. The CDR3 DNA reads as TGTGCCAGCAGCTTCGGACCGAACACTGAAGCTTTCTTT.

The rearrangement links TRBV28 to TRBJ1-3; no clear D. The CDR3 length is 14 residues. Trimming took 3 bases from V and 2 from J, leaving 8 bases between them. Germline CDR1 is MDHEN and CDR2 is SYDVKM. CDR3 coding DNA: TGTGCCAGCAGTTTGTGGGCACCTGGAAACACCATATATTTT. Its translation: CASSLWAPGNTIYF. Filled out from reference TRBV28 and TRBJ1-3, the complete variable domain reads DVKVTQSSRYLVKRTGEKVFLECVQDMDHENMFWYRQDPGLGLRLIYFSYDVKMKEKGDIPEGYSVSREKKERFSLILESASTNQTSMYLCASSLWAPGNTIYFGEGSWLTVV.

V gene TRBV2 combines with J gene TRBJ1-2; TRBD1 might be the D (5 bases). Per the germline V gene, CDR1 is SNHLY and CDR2 is FYNNEI. The V gene lost 7 bases and the J gene lost 8 bases, with 17 bases spanning the gap. CDR3 length: 13 residues. The CDR3: CASMGTLGGGYTF. The CDR3, as DNA: TGTGCCAGCATGGGGACGCTTGGAGGGGGCTACACCTTC.

This clone was counted a few times. The chain employs TRBV6-6 and TRBJ2-5; TRBD1 is a possible D gene (5 bases). Looked up from germline, CDR1 is MNHNY and CDR2 is SVGAGI (reference sequence). The CDR3 sequence is 13 residues long. Deletions cut 4 bases from V and 5 bases from J, with 11 bases between. CDR3 sequence reads: CASSSGHGETQYF. The CDR3 DNA sequence: TGTGCCAGCAGTTCAGGGCATGGGGAGACCCAGTACTTC.

This rearrangement joins TRBV20-1 to TRBJ2-1, with TRBD1 identical over 7 bases. Germline V gene data show CDR1 as DFQATT and CDR2 as SNEGSKA (reference sequence). V lost 3 bases, J lost 10 bases, and 3 bases stayed unmatched. The CDR3 sequence is 11 residues long. For the CDR3, the DNA is TGCAGTGCTAGTAGGGGGCGCGAGCAGTTCTTC. Translating it yields CSASRGREQFF.

The chain employs TRBV18 and TRBJ2-3; D unclear. CDR1 KGHSH and CDR2 LQKENI come from the germline V gene. The CDR3 is 15 amino acids. The V gene lost 4 bases and the J gene lost 0 bases, with 11 bases spanning the gap. The CDR3 is CASSLGEPSTDTQYF. The CDR3 nucleotides are TGTGCCAGCTCACTCGGAGAGCCCAGCACAGATACGCAGTATTTT.

This chain links TRBV5-4 with TRBJ2-5; 10 bases are a match to TRBD1. This CDR3 region has 16 residues. CDR1 is SGHNT and CDR2 is YYREEE in the germline V gene (reference sequence). The V segment lost 4 bases and the J segment 0 bases; nucleotides outside the gene matches: 6. The CDR3 is CASSPRTGGDQETQYF. Here the CDR3 DNA reads TGTGCCAGCAGCCCGCGGACAGGGGGGGACCAAGAGACCCAGTACTTC. Full variable domain (rest looked up from reference TRBV5-4 and TRBJ2-5): ETGVTQSPTHLIKTRGQQVTLRCSSQSGHNTVSWYQQALGQGPQFIFQYYREEENGRGNFPPRFSGLQFPNYSSELNVNALELDDSALYLCASSPRTGGDQETQYFGPGTRLLVL.

The gene calls are TRBV6-5 and TRBJ1-3; possibly TRBD1 for D (6 bases). Germline-derived CDR1 and CDR2 are MNHEY and SVGAGI. The CDR3 loop spans 15 amino acids. V lost 6 bases and J 0 bases, leaving 12 bases between the germline ends. CDR3 residues: CASRTKQGSGNTIYF. CDR3 nucleotides: TGTGCCAGCAGGACGAAACAGGGCTCTGGAAACACCATATATTTT.

This chain uses TRBV4-1 with TRBJ2-7, with D tentatively TRBD2 (5 bases). Germline V gives CDR1 MGHRA, CDR2 YSYEKL. The CDR3 has 15 residues. Trimming stripped 0 bases from V and 6 bases from J, with 15 bases between. CDR3 protein: CASSQDRLALGEQYF. As DNA, the CDR3 is TGCGCCAGCAGCCAAGATCGGCTAGCCTTGGGCGAGCAGTACTTC.

This clone has at least ten counts. The sample has other DNA sequences that encode this CDR3 too. J is TRBJ1-5 and V is TRBV18; tentative D call: TRBD1 (5 bases). Germline V CDR1 and CDR2: KGHSH, LQKENI. The CDR3 length is 13 residues. V shed 2 bases and J shed 7 bases, with 9 bases lying between them. DNA of the CDR3: TGTGCCAGCTCACCAACGGGGACCCAGCCCCAGCATTTT. Its translation: CASSPTGTQPQHF.

This clone appeared many times. The chain joins TRBV4-3 to TRBJ1-2; no definite D call. This CDR3 is 16 amino acids long. Trimming took 0 bases from V and 2 from J, leaving 13 bases between them. Germline CDR1 is LGHNA and CDR2 is YSLEER. CDR3 in amino acids: CASSQDLGQDNYGYTF. CDR3 in DNA: TGCGCCAGCAGCCAAGATCTAGGGCAGGACAACTATGGCTACACCTTC.

This sequence joins TRBV7-9 and TRBJ1-4; the D is unclear. Germline V gene data show CDR1 as SEHNR and CDR2 as FQNEAQ (reference sequence). Between the trimmed V and J ends, which lost 4 bases and 6 bases, there was a span of 6 bases. CDR3 length: 12 residues. This CDR3 reads CASSSGDEKLFF. In nucleotides, the CDR3 is TGTGCCAGCAGCTCCGGGGATGAAAAACTGTTTTTT. The variable domain in full, with the rest retrieved from reference TRBV7-9 and TRBJ1-4, is DTGVSQNPRHKITKRGQNVTFRCDPISEHNRLYWYRQTLGQGPEFLTYFQNEAQLEKSRLLSDRFSAERPKGSFSTLEIQRTEQGDSAMYLCASSSGDEKLFFGSGTQLSVL.

The J gene is TRBJ2-7, the V gene TRBV19, with TRBD1 matching over 9 bases. The trim removed 7 bases at V and 4 bases at J, leaving 8 bases unmatched. The germline gives CDR1 LNHDA, CDR2 SQIVND (reference sequence). The CDR3 is 14 amino acids. Here the CDR3 reads CASKVGQGSYEQYF. CDR3 nucleotide sequence: TGTGCCAGTAAAGTGGGACAGGGTTCGTACGAGCAGTACTTC.

The chain couples TRBV5-1 to TRBJ2-2; no clear D. V was clipped by 5 bases and J by 0 bases, with 8 bases between them. CDR3 size: 14 residues. Germline V gene lookup returns CDR1 SGHRS and CDR2 YFSETQ. CDR3 protein: CASRGRSNTGELFF. The CDR3 DNA reads TGCGCCAGCAGAGGCAGATCGAACACCGGGGAGCTGTTTTTT.

A note on this clone: Other nucleotide sequences from this sample produce the same CDR3. The CDR3 DNA reads TGTGCCAGCAGCTTAGGACTAGCATCCTACGAGCAGTACTTC. This translates into CASSLGLASYEQYF. This chain connects TRBV11-2 to TRBJ2-7, with 7 bases lining up with TRBD2. Germline CDR1 is SGHAT and CDR2 is FQNNGV. The CDR3 is 14 amino acids. Trimming removed 1 base from V and 1 base from J; junction bases left unmatched: 1.

This clone was seen ten or more times. This sequence joins TRBV18 and TRBJ2-3; no clear D gene. Germline V gene lookup returns CDR1 KGHSH and CDR2 LQKENI. V was pared by 3 bases and J by 0 bases, with 13 bases between. The CDR3 consists of 16 residues. CDR3 region: CASSPLMGSSTDTQYF. The CDR3 nucleotides read TGTGCCAGCTCACCCCTAATGGGATCTAGCACAGATACGCAGTATTTT.